This T cell receptor (beta chain) derives from a study of cytomegalovirus exposure and HLA in healthy donors (dated by TCRdb to 2016 to 2017). Broadly, across the study: An earlier analysis of roughly 500 of the donors reported 276 Gb of sequence data and 117 million unique TCR beta sequences obtained from roughly 180 million T cells. Around 320 gigabases of sequencing data and 70 million to 85 million unique TCR sequences were included in an early release covering around 650 HLA-typed donors. The genetic ancestry cluster associated with self-reported Caucasian donors included over 65% of the 350 to 500 genotyped donors. The aim of the study was to test whether cataloging public T cell receptors could identify signatures of past pathogen exposure. The T cell repertoires of 666 subjects were profiled by immunosequencing and related to cytomegalovirus serostatus. In addition to the first cohort of 666 subjects, a separate validation cohort of approximately 110 different subjects was used. To predict cytomegalovirus infection status, the study brought together high-throughput TCR immunosequencing, statistical association of individual TCRs with disease status, and machine learning. To study patterns of TCR occurrence, a later analysis re-analyzed previously published TCR beta repertoires from around 670 donors and added high-resolution HLA genotyping. In the later analysis, no new phenotypic data were used to find candidate immune exposures; instead, reliance was placed on TCR beta sequences and their occurrence across donors. An earlier analysis of around 540 of the donors applied high-throughput TCR beta sequencing to assess whether each TCR beta V gene segment acted as functional or pseudogenic. Donor age, sex, ethnicity and CMV serostatus were compiled together with the repertoire data. In a later genetic analysis, genome-wide SNP genotypes for about three fifths of the roughly 670 donors were used, and that subset was treated as a discovery cohort. All discovery cohort repertoires had been generated using a single sequencing platform. HLA typing covered class I and class II loci at four-digit resolution. The number of typed donors differed by locus: 629-630 for A, B, C, DRB1 and DQB1; some 500 for DQA1; about 600 for DPA1; and 400 to 480 for DPB1. Several DR-DQ haplotypes were treated as single units for association and clustering because of strong linkage in the cohort. Among 398 genotyped donors of the cohort, an average of approximately 240,000 unique TCR beta nucleotide sequences were sequenced per donor, around 20% of them non-productive.

In total, about 650 healthy bone marrow donors made up the cohort. Cohort members were all nominally healthy when sampled, although unrecorded immune exposures were likely present. The donor was CMV seropositive and belonged to the group of 250 to 300 seropositive cohort members. A peripheral blood sample was provided by each donor, and peripheral blood mononuclear cells were used for TCR beta sequencing. The Qiagen DNeasy Blood Extraction Kit was used to extract genomic DNA from the blood cell samples. Receptor libraries were prepared by the immunoSEQ multiplex PCR assay. For the multiplex PCR, a mixture combining 60 forward primers for TCR Vbeta segments and 13 reverse primers for TCR Jbeta segments was used. A multiplex PCR assay on genomic DNA amplified the CDR3 region of rearranged TCR beta genes. On the Illumina HiSeq System, the amplified TCR beta libraries were sequenced as 87-base-pair reads. As for the original processing: A later analysis counted tens of millions of unique TCR beta chains across the 550 to 800 repertoires, and some 12 million of these chains were shared by at least two donors. Raw reads were error-corrected and collapsed into unique sequences with a nearest-neighbor algorithm that merged closely related sequences to remove PCR and sequencing errors. Alignment of CDR3 sequences to IMGT reference sequences was used to assign V, D and J gene segments. For a sequence to be retained, at least a six-nucleotide match to both a V gene segment and a J gene segment was required. A rearrangement counted as productive if the CDR3 had no stop codons and remained in frame with V and J, and every other rearrangement counted as non-productive. CDR3 was defined by IMGT convention, running from the second conserved V-encoded cysteine to the conserved J-encoded phenylalanine. The earlier analysis of 450 to 750 of the donors excluded any sequence lacking an unambiguous match to a single V gene segment. In an earlier analysis of roughly 600 of the donors, a V segment was called functional when productive rearrangements were above 56.7%, and segregating when the standard deviation between donors exceeded 5%. A statistical classification framework was developed to diagnose cytomegalovirus status using the catalog of TCR beta chain sequences. V and J gene assignment, in a later analysis, came from comparing TCR nucleotide sequences with IMGT/GENE-DB human TR gene sequences. In a later analysis, CDR3 sequences and most-parsimonious VDJ recombination scenarios were assigned using the TCRdist pipeline. In a later analysis, each TCR beta chain was defined by its CDR3 amino acid sequence together with its V-gene family, and reads lacking a unique V-gene family were excluded. To address suspected cross-contamination and a sequencing artifact, a later analysis removed 450 to 700 highly shared, low-generation-probability nucleotide sequences. For each public chain, a later analysis derived a clonal expansion index from normalized ranks of inferred template counts within each repertoire. In a later analysis, generation probabilities were computed with a VDJ recombination model fitted to out-of-frame rearrangements, and the resulting probabilities were checked against IGoR. In a later analysis, hypergeometric tests were used to score TCR-TCR, TCR-HLA and TCR-CMV co-occurrence, with a repertoire-size bias correction applied to TCR pairs. To estimate false discovery rates, a later analysis permuted the HLA or CMV assignments 20 times. A later analysis grouped co-occurring TCRs with DBSCAN, adding TCRdist sequence similarity when clustering within HLA-allele-positive subsets. Co-occurrence clustering excluded repertoires with fewer than 30,000 or more than 120,000 public chains, plus five with anomalous nucleotide sharing. In TCRdb, the immuneACCESS table is reduced to in-frame sequences with V and J assigned. These tables do not hold every clone; where another copy was compared, an unresolved V gene accounts for under half, and the others remain unexplained. That table is the source of V, J and clone size, and D and trimming were worked out from the DNA. Present in this sample are about 160,000 clones, 70% to 85% of which were seen just once. Of the sample, 3.5% to 4.5% falls within the top ten clones.

Worth noting for this clone: Its antigen has not been determined. The record has no base qualities; no much larger clone is one base away.

What the study reported, not specific to this receptor: In a later analysis, several top co-occurrence clusters were reported to appear linked to parvovirus B19, influenza, CMV and Epstein-Barr virus. HLA typing was unavailable for some donors at each locus, so association tests used only the typed subset. The presence/absence analyses assumed that sequencing depth was roughly uniform across donors, and that assumption may not be true. A further reported finding was that TCR beta sequences accurately predicted the HLA-A and HLA-B alleles for most subjects in the first cohort. In both the original and validation cohorts, the classifier was reported to diagnose cytomegalovirus status with high specificity and sensitivity. An association between a missense DCLRE1C variant and V-gene and J-gene trimming of TCR beta chains was found in a later genetic analysis and replicated in an independent cohort. A total of 150 or so TCR beta chains were listed by the study as associated with cytomegalovirus. Compared with equally common non-associated chains, HLA-associated TCR beta chains in a later analysis were more clonally expanded and had lower generation probabilities. Across donors, most TCR sequences were observed very rarely, whereas some public TCRs were present in many individuals. In a later genetic analysis, fewer N-insertions in productive TCRs were reported among donors in an Asian-associated ancestry cluster than the roughly 640-donor mean. Because the 87-base-pair reads could not distinguish some IMGT-functional V segments, including TRBV6-2 and TRBV6-3, those segments were excluded. Specific HLA alleles were associated with some 15,000 TCR beta sequences at a false discovery rate of 0.05 in a later analysis. In a later analysis, the rate of TCR association differed among HLA loci, with DRB1 alleles having the most associated TCRs and HLA-C alleles having the fewest. In a later analysis, most CMV-associated TCR beta chains were found to appear HLA-restricted, with HLA associations seemingly driven largely by CMV exposure. In vitro tests confirmed that a few of the cytomegalovirus-associated TCR beta chains recognize cytomegalovirus antigens. Correlated functional status among segregating V segments might reflect linkage disequilibrium, but an unknown experimental factor could not be ruled out. The sequencing pipeline was judged likely to have produced a cluster of highly shared sequence variants as a technical artifact. This cohort had only TCR beta chains sequenced, and the lack of alpha or paired-chain data limited which features could be detected. In an earlier analysis of approximately 600 of the donors, most TCR beta V segments were observed in productive rearrangements about 87% or about 30% of the time, broadly matching IMGT annotations. Immune exposure information for the cohort was limited to CMV serostatus. The earlier analysis of approximately 540 of the donors excluded roughly 16 rarely observed V segments, including chromosome 9 orphons, because counts were too low. It was suggested by the authors that the approach could potentially be generalized to other disease states and immunological phenotypes. Assigning TCR associations to individual alleles was difficult when HLA alleles, especially DR and DQ, strongly co-occurred.

For CDR1 and CDR2, the germline V gene lists MGHRA and YSYEKL. The CDR3, from cysteine to phenylalanine, totals 15 residues. The kept DNA is CDR3 alone, 45 bases in frame from the first base. Relative to germline, V is missing 3 bases and J is missing 5 bases, with 8 bases of the junction outside any gene match. The sequence derives from a man aged 25-45 years in good health and CMV-seropositive. What was sequenced was PBMCs. The chain is made from TRBV4-1 and TRBJ2-3; 7 middle bases align to TRBD1. The DNA sequence is as follows: TGCGCCAGCAGCCAGGGATTAGGGGGCCTAGATACGCAGTATTTT. Translated, this gives CASSQGLGGLDTQYF.